This passage covers 3 T cell receptor beta chains from one sample sequenced in a study of Ad26.COV2.S vaccination and SARS-CoV-2 variants. Sequencing was performed with immunoSEQ multiplex PCR; in TCRdb, only in-frame clones are kept and a portion is missing. The data hold roughly 100,000 clones, with around 81% observed a single time. The source material was peripheral blood, sampled after recovery from COVID-19. The receptors here all came from a human donor who had recovered from COVID-19.

The J gene is TRBJ2-4, the V gene TRBV2; D not resolved. V was pared by 4 bases and J by 16 bases, with 14 bases between. CDR3 length: 11 residues. The germline V gene has CDR1 SNHLY and CDR2 FYNNEI. The CDR3 nucleotides read TGTGCCAGCAGTGTTTTCGCCGAGCCCTACTTC. Its translation is CASSVFAEPYF.

CDR3 DNA: TGTGCCAGTAGTATAGGCAGGAACACTGAAGCTTTCTTT. It codes for CASSIGRNTEAFF. This chain uses TRBV19 with TRBJ1-1; the D is unclear. Deletions cut 1 base from V and 1 base from J, with 4 bases between. Per germline, CDR1 LNHDA and CDR2 SQIVND (reference sequence). This CDR3 spans 13 amino acids.

The chain joins TRBV6-1 to TRBJ1-2; 9 bases agree with TRBD1. Trimming took 4 bases from V and 4 from J; bases not matched to a gene: 19. Per germline, CDR1 MNHNS and CDR2 SASEGT. CDR3 length equals 19 residues. The CDR3: CASSASGGTGLSFSYGYTF. CDR3 in DNA: TGTGCCAGCAGTGCCTCCGGGGGGACAGGGCTTTCTTTTAGCTATGGCTACACCTTC.